This T cell receptor beta chain was sequenced for a study of blood T cell repertoires in COVID-19. Many counts were recorded for this clone. TCRdb keeps only in-frame clones here, not all; method: immunoSEQ multiplex PCR. This sample has about 89,000 clones; 60% to 80% occur once, and the top ten carry roughly 14%. The sequencing input was peripheral blood. The clonotype originates from a woman aged 80 or over with acute or convalescent COVID-19.

In nucleotides, the CDR3 is TGTGCCAGCAGAACTTTTGGAGGGGCGAACACTGAAGCTTTCTTT. Its protein product is CASRTFGGANTEAFF. The rearrangement uses TRBV2 and TRBJ1-1; D might be TRBD1 (5 bases). With 6 bases removed from V and 1 base from J, the gap between germline ends came to 15 bases. Germline CDR1 SNHLY, CDR2 FYNNEI. This CDR3 comprises 15 residues.